What follows are 6 T cell receptor beta chains derived from one specimen sequenced in a study of technical replicates of blood from a few donors. Sequencing was performed with immunoSEQ multiplex PCR; in TCRdb, only in-frame clones are kept and a portion is missing. The table has 14,000 or so clones, around 85% seen once. The sample consisted of PBMCs. Every receptor here comes from a human donor in good health.

The chain is built from TRBV19 and TRBJ2-7, with unresolved D. This CDR3 region has 13 residues. Germline V gene data show CDR1 as LNHDA and CDR2 as SQIVND (reference sequence). Between the trimmed V and J ends, which lost 1 base and 4 bases, there was a span of 8 bases. CDR3 DNA: TGTGCCAGTAGTATAGGTACGGTTTACGAGCAGTACTTC. It encodes CASSIGTVYEQYF.

The rearrangement joins TRBV6-5 to TRBJ1-2; D remains ambiguous. Trimming took off 2 bases at V and 6 bases at J, with 13 bases between the two ends. Germline V gene data show CDR1 as MNHEY and CDR2 as SVGAGI. There are 14 residues in the CDR3. The CDR3 sequence: CASSYQGAADGYTF. CDR3 nucleotides: TGTGCCAGCAGTTACCAAGGAGCCGCGGATGGCTACACCTTC.

The V call is TRBV27, the J call TRBJ2-1; 13 bases match TRBD2. The CDR3 is made up of 15 amino acids. J was trimmed by 10 bases and V by 4 bases; bases with no gene match: 7. The germline CDR1 and CDR2 sequences are MNHEY and SMNVEV (reference sequence). In DNA form, the CDR3 reads TGTGCCAGCAGTTCGGGACTAGCGGGACTCTTGGAGCAGTTCTTC. As protein: CASSSGLAGLLEQFF.

This chain uses TRBV15 with TRBJ2-3; TRBD1 matches at 8 bases. Germline V gives CDR1 LNHNV, CDR2 YYDKDF (reference sequence). Trimming took 0 bases from V and 5 from J; bases not matched to a gene: 4. The CDR3 contains 15 residues. The chain's CDR3 is CATSRDRGLGDTQYF. The DNA of the CDR3 is TGTGCCACCAGCAGAGACAGGGGGCTGGGAGATACGCAGTATTTT.

The CDR3 region has the DNA TGTGCCAGCAGTTGGGACAGGGGGCTGGACACCGGGGAGCTGTTTTTT. Translation: CASSWDRGLDTGELFF. The rearrangement links TRBV6-5 to TRBJ2-2, with 12 nucleotides matching TRBD1. Trimming took 4 bases from V and 3 from J; bases not matched to a gene: 3. Germline lookup yields CDR1 MNHEY and CDR2 SVGAGI. This CDR3 is 16 amino acids long.

CDR3 DNA sequence: TGTGCCAGCAGCCCCGGACTAGCGGACCGAGAGACCCAGTACTTC. It is translated as CASSPGLADRETQYF. This sequence joins TRBV7-3 and TRBJ2-5, with 10 bases aligning to TRBD2. With V trimmed by 5 bases and J by 4 bases, 7 bases remained unmatched. This CDR3 has 15 amino acids. Per germline, CDR1 SGHTA and CDR2 FQGTGA.